This TCR beta chain was captured in a study of identical twins. After template switching added a universal primer site, the resulting cDNA carried unique molecular identifiers. MiXCR, run by TCRdb on the 5' RACE reads, gives a single entry per CDR3 protein. Of just under 650,000 distinct CDR3 sequences in the sample, about 7.1% were seen once. Broader study findings: Twins' excess sharing was less marked for out-of-frame beta sequences. Insertions were reduced in abundant cord blood beta clonotypes but not in memory repertoires.

The V gene's germline CDR1 is SGHDN and CDR2 FVKESK. The CDR3 spans 12 residues. The V gene lost 0 bases and the J gene lost 6 bases, with 5 bases spanning the gap. This clonotype was found a few times. The antigen remains undetermined. These same data were also listed under a study on yellow fever vaccine responses in identical twins. From that second work: Reportedly, the response of twins' T cells to the vaccine seemed partly convergent, partly personalized.

This rearrangement joins TRBV14 to TRBJ2-5; unclear D gene. Sequencing was performed on PBMCs. The receptor's source is a young woman in good health. Here the CDR3 reads CASSQDPQTQYF. The CDR3 nucleotides are TGTGCCAGCAGCCAAGATCCCCAGACCCAGTACTTC.